This T cell receptor beta chain was recorded in a study of beta chain features in type 1 diabetes. Study-wide context: Similarity in age, gender and cell yields was seen between patients and healthy donors. General observations from the study: The study found that naive, central memory and Treg TCRB repertoires appeared more similar in patients than in healthy donors. Type 1 diabetes patients had TCRB CDR3s that were shorter (moderately but significantly so) in all four CD4+ subsets. With patients and controls alike, PCR might favor shorter templates to an equal degree.

As regards this clone: Its antigen is still unknown.

Expressed TCRB transcripts got sequenced, as all isolated RNA was reverse transcribed. Assay: immunoSEQ multiplex PCR; the TCRdb copy retains only in-frame clones and omits some. The sample includes 300,000 to 400,000 clones, approximately 9.9% of them seen just once. The V gene end was trimmed by 5 bases and the J gene end by 4 bases; junction bases not matched to a gene: 5. Germline CDR1 reads SEHNR; CDR2 reads FQNEAQ (reference sequence). The CDR3 is 13 residues long. A CD45RO/CCR7/CD25/CD127/CD95/CD27 panel sorted naive, central memory, regulatory and stem cell-like memory CD4+ cells. This TCR derives from a man aged 25 to 45 with type 1 diabetes. The sequenced sample consisted of central memory CD4+ T cells from blood. The V and J genes are TRBV7-9 and TRBJ2-7; 7 bases agree with TRBD1. The CDR3 here is CASSHRDSYEQYF. The CDR3 DNA reads as TGTGCCAGCAGCCACCGGGACAGTTACGAGCAGTACTTC.